This T cell receptor beta chain was obtained from a study of cytomegalovirus exposure and HLA in healthy donors listed by TCRdb under 2017. For context, the study as a whole: An earlier analysis of approximately 600 of the donors reported 250 to 300 Gb of sequence data and roughly 110 million unique TCR beta sequences from approximately 180 million T cells. The study profiled the T cell repertoires of 500 to 800 subjects by immunosequencing and related them to cytomegalovirus serostatus. An earlier analysis of approximately 640 of the donors applied high-throughput TCR beta sequencing to assess whether each TCR beta V gene segment acted as functional or pseudogenic. Both class I and class II loci were covered by HLA typing, at four-digit resolution. The study aimed to test whether signatures of past pathogen exposure could be identified by cataloging public T cell receptors. A later analysis re-analyzed previously published TCR beta repertoires from about 600 donors and added high-resolution HLA genotyping to study TCR occurrence patterns. Among several hundred genotyped donors of the cohort, an average of approximately 200,000 unique TCR beta nucleotide sequences was sequenced per donor, of which about 19% were non-productive. Because of strong linkage in the cohort, 4 to 6 DR-DQ haplotypes were treated as single units for association and clustering. All discovery cohort repertoires had been generated using a single sequencing platform. The genetic ancestry cluster associated with self-reported Caucasian donors included approximately 85% of the roughly 400 genotyped donors. In the later analysis, no new phenotypic data were used to find candidate immune exposures; instead, reliance was placed on TCR beta sequences and their occurrence across donors. The study combined high-throughput TCR immunosequencing, statistical association of individual TCRs with disease status, and machine learning to predict cytomegalovirus infection status. Roughly 300 gigabases of sequencing data and tens of millions of unique TCR sequences were included in an early release covering roughly 600 HLA-typed donors. In a later genetic analysis, genome-wide SNP genotypes for about 55% of the roughly 700 donors were used, and that subset was treated as a discovery cohort. Donor age, sex, ethnicity and CMV serostatus were compiled alongside the repertoire data. In addition to the first cohort of about 650 subjects, a separate validation cohort of approximately 120 different subjects was used. The number of donors typed differed by locus, with roughly 629-640 for A, B, C, DRB1 and DQB1, roughly 520 for DQA1, approximately 570 for DPA1, and approximately 470 for DPB1. Beyond this particular receptor, the publication reports: In this cohort, only TCR beta chains were sequenced, and detectable features were limited by the absence of alpha or paired-chain data. Because HLA typing was unavailable for some donors at each locus, only the typed subset was used in association tests. In an earlier analysis of over 550 of the donors, most TCR beta V segments were observed in productive rearrangements about 87% or about 30% of the time, broadly matching IMGT annotations. Roughly uniform sequencing depth across donors was assumed in presence/absence analyses, although this assumption may not hold. A cluster of highly shared sequence variants was judged likely to represent a technical artifact of the sequencing pipeline. Several of the top co-occurrence clusters appeared to be linked to parvovirus B19, influenza, CMV and Epstein-Barr virus, according to a later analysis. When HLA alleles, especially DR and DQ, strongly co-occurred, TCR associations were difficult to assign to individual alleles. In vitro tests confirmed that a few of the cytomegalovirus-associated TCR beta chains recognize cytomegalovirus antigens. The earlier analysis of 450 to 700 of the donors excluded roughly 16 rarely observed V segments, including chromosome 9 orphons, because counts were too low. According to a later analysis, most CMV-associated TCR beta chains appeared to be HLA-restricted, and the HLA associations seemed to be driven largely by CMV exposure. Linkage disequilibrium might explain the correlated functional status among segregating V segments, but an unknown experimental factor could not be ruled out. The authors suggested that the approach could potentially be extended to other disease states and immunological phenotypes. A later analysis associated 15,000 or so TCR beta sequences with specific HLA alleles at a false discovery rate of 0.05. In a later analysis, HLA-associated TCR beta chains were found to be more clonally expanded and to have lower generation probabilities than equally common non-associated chains. According to a later genetic analysis, donors in an Asian-associated ancestry cluster had fewer N-insertions in productive TCRs than the roughly 670-donor mean. CMV serostatus was the only immune exposure information available for the cohort. The 87-base-pair reads could not distinguish some IMGT-functional V segments, including TRBV6-2 and TRBV6-3, so those segments were excluded. A further reported finding was that TCR beta sequences accurately predicted the HLA-A and HLA-B alleles for most subjects in the first cohort. In a later analysis, the rate of TCR association differed among HLA loci, with DRB1 alleles having the most associated TCRs and HLA-C alleles having the fewest. In both the original and validation cohorts, the classifier was reported to diagnose cytomegalovirus status with high specificity and sensitivity. A later genetic analysis associated a missense DCLRE1C variant with V-gene and J-gene trimming of TCR beta chains, and an independent cohort replicated the association. While some public TCRs were present in many individuals, most TCR sequences turned up only very rarely across donors. A total of 150 or so TCR beta chains were listed by the study as associated with cytomegalovirus.

Regarding this clone: Its antigen is currently not known. No much larger clone is present one base from it, and per-base qualities are unavailable.

Library preparation was by the immunoSEQ multiplex PCR assay. For the multiplex PCR, a mixture combining 60 forward primers for TCR Vbeta segments and 13 reverse primers for TCR Jbeta segments was used. A multiplex PCR assay on genomic DNA amplified the CDR3 region of rearranged TCR beta genes. The Illumina HiSeq System was used to sequence the amplified TCR beta libraries as 87-base-pair reads. The source study handled its data this way. A later analysis counted around 72 million unique TCR beta chains across the 550 to 750 repertoires, and some 11 million of these chains were shared by at least two donors. Raw reads were error-corrected and collapsed into unique sequences by a nearest-neighbor algorithm in which closely related sequences were merged to remove PCR and sequencing errors. CDR3 sequences were aligned to IMGT reference sequences to assign V, D and J gene segments. For a sequence to be retained, a match of at least six nucleotides was required to both a V gene segment and a J gene segment. Rearrangements were called productive when the CDR3 lacked stop codons and stayed in frame with V and J; all others were non-productive. Following IMGT convention, CDR3 was defined as the stretch from the second conserved V-encoded cysteine up to the conserved J-encoded phenylalanine. In an earlier analysis of around 570 of the donors, sequences lacking an unambiguous match to a single V gene segment were excluded. In an earlier analysis of some 590 of the donors, a V segment was called functional when productive rearrangements were above 56.7%, and segregating when the standard deviation between donors exceeded 5%. A statistical classification framework was developed to diagnose cytomegalovirus status using the catalog of TCR beta chain sequences. V and J gene assignment, in a later analysis, came from comparing TCR nucleotide sequences with IMGT/GENE-DB human TR gene sequences. In a later analysis, CDR3 sequences and most-parsimonious VDJ recombination scenarios were assigned using the TCRdist pipeline. In a later analysis, each TCR beta chain was defined by its CDR3 amino acid sequence together with its V-gene family, and reads without a unique V-gene family were excluded. In a later analysis, nearly 600 highly shared, low-generation-probability nucleotide sequences were removed to address suspected cross-contamination and a sequencing artifact. In a later analysis, a clonal expansion index for each public chain was calculated from normalized within-repertoire ranks of inferred template counts. A later analysis computed generation probabilities with a VDJ recombination model fitted to out-of-frame rearrangements, and checked the results against IGoR. In a later analysis, hypergeometric tests were used to score TCR-TCR, TCR-HLA and TCR-CMV co-occurrence, with a repertoire-size bias correction applied to TCR pairs. False discovery rates were estimated in a later analysis by permuting HLA or CMV assignments 20 times. In a later analysis, co-occurring TCRs were grouped using DBSCAN, with TCRdist sequence similarity added in when clustering inside HLA-allele-positive subsets. Co-occurrence clustering excluded repertoires with fewer than 30,000 or more than 120,000 public chains, plus five with anomalous nucleotide sharing. TCRdb limited this immuneACCESS table to in-frame rearrangements with V and J called. A share of clones is missing; checked studies link under half to unresolved V genes, and the rest is unexplained. The D gene and trimming were derived from the DNA, and the V and J assignments and clone size from that table. Recorded for this sample are some 97,000 clones; under 80% of them occurred a single time. The ten biggest clones cover 4.5% to 5% of the sample.

The germline ends are 13 bases apart after V is trimmed by 4 bases and J by 6 bases. CDR3 length: 13 amino acids, cysteine to phenylalanine. CDR3 DNA is the only sequence kept; it has 39 bases, read in frame from the first base. Based on the germline V gene (reference sequence), the CDR1 and CDR2 sequences are SEHNR and FQNEAQ. The cohort consisted of approximately 690 healthy bone marrow donors. At the time of sampling, every cohort member was nominally healthy, though immune exposures that went unrecorded were likely present. The donor was CMV seropositive and was included in the group of some 290 seropositive cohort members. A peripheral blood sample was provided by each donor, and peripheral blood mononuclear cells were used for TCR beta sequencing. Genomic DNA was extracted from the blood cell samples with the Qiagen DNeasy Blood Extraction Kit.

The sequence was obtained from a woman younger than 30 in good health and CMV-seropositive. The rearranged chain carries TRBV7-9 and TRBJ2-7, and the D gene may be TRBD2, 5 bases matching. What was sequenced was PBMCs. The CDR3 protein is CASSSPGEIEQYF. The bases are TGTGCCAGCAGCTCTCCCGGGGAGATCGAGCAGTACTTC.